The clone carrying this T cell receptor beta chain has more than one count but fewer than ten. Trimming took 4 bases from V and 5 from J, leaving 11 bases between them. Germline V gives CDR1 SGHTA, CDR2 FQGNSA. The CDR3 is made up of 13 amino acids. TCRdb redid the calling of the 5' RACE reads with MiXCR, one entry per CDR3 protein. The data show about 730,000 distinct CDR3 sequences, with around 20% seen just once and about 4.5% held by the top ten. The sample is drawn from a study of identical twins. These same data were also listed under a study on T cells expressing NK-cell markers.

The sequenced material came from PBMCs. This chain uses TRBV7-2 with TRBJ2-5, with a possible D match to TRBD2 (5 bases). The clonotype originates from a woman younger than 30 in good health. CDR3 in DNA: TGTGCCAGCAGCTCAACGGGATGGGAGACCCAGTACTTC. Translated, it gives CASSSTGWETQYF.